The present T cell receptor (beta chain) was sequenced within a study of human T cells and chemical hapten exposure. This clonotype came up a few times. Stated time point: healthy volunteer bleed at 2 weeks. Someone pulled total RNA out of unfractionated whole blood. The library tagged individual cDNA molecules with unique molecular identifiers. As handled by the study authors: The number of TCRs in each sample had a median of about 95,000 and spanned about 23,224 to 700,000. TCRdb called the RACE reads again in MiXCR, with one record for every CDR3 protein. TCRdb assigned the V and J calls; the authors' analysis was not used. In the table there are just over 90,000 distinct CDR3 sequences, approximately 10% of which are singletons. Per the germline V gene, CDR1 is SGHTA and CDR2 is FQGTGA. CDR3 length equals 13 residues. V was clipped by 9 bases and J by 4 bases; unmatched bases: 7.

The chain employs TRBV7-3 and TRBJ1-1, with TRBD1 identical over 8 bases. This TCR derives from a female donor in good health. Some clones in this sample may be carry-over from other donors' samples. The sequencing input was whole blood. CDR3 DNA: TGTGCCAGTACCTTCACAGGGGGCACTGAAGCTTTCTTT. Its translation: CASTFTGGTEAFF. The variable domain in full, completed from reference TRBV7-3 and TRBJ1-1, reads GAGVSQTPSNKVTEKGKYVELRCDPISGHTALYWYRQSLGQGPEFLIYFQGTGAADDSGLPNDRFFAVRPEGSVSTLKIQRTERGDSAVYLCASTFTGGTEAFFGQGTRLTVV.